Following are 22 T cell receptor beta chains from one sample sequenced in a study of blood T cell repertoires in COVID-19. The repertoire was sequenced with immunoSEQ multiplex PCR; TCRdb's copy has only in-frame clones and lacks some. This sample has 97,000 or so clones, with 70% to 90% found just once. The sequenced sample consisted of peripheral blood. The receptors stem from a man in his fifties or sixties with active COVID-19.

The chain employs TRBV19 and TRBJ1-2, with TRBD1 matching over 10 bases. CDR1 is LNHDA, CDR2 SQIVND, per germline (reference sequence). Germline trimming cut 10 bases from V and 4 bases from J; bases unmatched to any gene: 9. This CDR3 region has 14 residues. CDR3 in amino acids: CATHRDRGSYGYTF. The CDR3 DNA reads TGTGCCACTCACCGGGACAGGGGTAGCTATGGCTACACCTTC.

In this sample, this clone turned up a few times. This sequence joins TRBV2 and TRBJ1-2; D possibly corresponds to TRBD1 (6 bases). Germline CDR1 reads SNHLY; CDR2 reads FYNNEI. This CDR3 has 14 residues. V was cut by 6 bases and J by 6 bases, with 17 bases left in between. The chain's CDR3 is CASRVGTLLDGYTF. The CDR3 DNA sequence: TGTGCCAGCAGAGTTGGGACATTGTTGGATGGCTACACCTTC.

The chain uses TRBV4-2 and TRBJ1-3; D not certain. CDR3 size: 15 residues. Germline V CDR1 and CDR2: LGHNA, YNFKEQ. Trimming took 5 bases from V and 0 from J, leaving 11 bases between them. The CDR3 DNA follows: TGTGCCAGCAGCGATACAACCCCCTCTGGAAACACCATATATTTT. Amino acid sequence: CASSDTTPSGNTIYF.

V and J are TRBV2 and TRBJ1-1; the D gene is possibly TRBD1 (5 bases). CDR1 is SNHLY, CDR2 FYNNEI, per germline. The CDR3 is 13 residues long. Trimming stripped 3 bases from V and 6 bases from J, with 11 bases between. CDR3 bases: TGTGCCAGCAGTGACTGGGGGGAGGCTGAAGCTTTCTTT. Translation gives CASSDWGEAEAFF. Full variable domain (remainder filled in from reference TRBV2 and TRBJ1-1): EPEVTQTPSHQVTQMGQEVILRCVPISNHLYFYWYRQILGQKVEFLVSFYNNEISEKSEIFDDQFSVERPDGSNFTLKIRSTKLEDSAMYFCASSDWGEAEAFFGQGTRLTVV.

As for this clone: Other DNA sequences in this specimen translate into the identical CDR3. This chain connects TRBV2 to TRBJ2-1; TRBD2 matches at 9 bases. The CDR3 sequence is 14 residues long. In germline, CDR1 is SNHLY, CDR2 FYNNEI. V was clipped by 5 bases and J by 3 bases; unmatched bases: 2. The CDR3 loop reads CASSNSGGYNEQFF. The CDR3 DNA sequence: TGTGCCAGCAGTAATAGCGGGGGCTACAATGAGCAGTTCTTC.

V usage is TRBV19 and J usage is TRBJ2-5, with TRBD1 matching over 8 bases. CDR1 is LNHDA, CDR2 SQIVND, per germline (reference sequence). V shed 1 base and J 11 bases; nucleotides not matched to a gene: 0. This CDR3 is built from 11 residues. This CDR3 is CASSIGQGQYF. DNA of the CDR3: TGTGCCAGTAGTATAGGACAGGGGCAGTACTTC.

The CDR3 here is CASSEQGLNTEAFF. The CDR3 DNA sequence: TGTGCCAGCAGCGAACAGGGCCTGAACACTGAAGCTTTCTTT. This chain joins TRBV3-1 (or the pseudogene TRBV3-2) and TRBJ1-1, with a weak D call TRBD1 (6 bases). The V and J ends lost 5 bases and 0 bases respectively, with 10 bases between them. CDR1 is LGHDT, CDR2 YNNKEL, per germline (reference sequence). The CDR3 is 14 residues long.

The CDR3 loop is CASSFYGGYTF. The CDR3 bases are TGTGCCAGCAGCTTTTACGGTGGCTACACCTTC. This chain uses TRBV5-4 with TRBJ1-2; no definite D call. Trimming cost V 2 bases and J 7 bases, with 6 bases left between them. The CDR3 length is 11 residues. Germline values: CDR1 SGHNT, CDR2 YYREEE (reference sequence).

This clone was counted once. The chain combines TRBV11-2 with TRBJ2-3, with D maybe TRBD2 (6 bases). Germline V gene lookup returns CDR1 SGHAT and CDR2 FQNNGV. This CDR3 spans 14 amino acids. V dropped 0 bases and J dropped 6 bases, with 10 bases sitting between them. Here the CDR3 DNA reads TGTGCCAGCAGCTTAGAACCAAGCGGGGATACGCAGTATTTT. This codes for CASSLEPSGDTQYF.

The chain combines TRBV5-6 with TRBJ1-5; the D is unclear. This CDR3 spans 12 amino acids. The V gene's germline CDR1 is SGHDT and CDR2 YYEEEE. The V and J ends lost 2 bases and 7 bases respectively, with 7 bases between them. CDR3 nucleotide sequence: TGTGCCAGCAGCTTATGGGCCCAGCCCCAGCATTTT. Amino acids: CASSLWAQPQHF. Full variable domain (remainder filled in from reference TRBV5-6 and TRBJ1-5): DAGVTQSPTHLIKTRGQQVTLRCSPKSGHDTVSWYQQALGQGPQFIFQYYEEEERQRGNFPDRFSGHQFPNYSSELNVNALLLGDSALYLCASSLWAQPQHFGDGTRLSIL.

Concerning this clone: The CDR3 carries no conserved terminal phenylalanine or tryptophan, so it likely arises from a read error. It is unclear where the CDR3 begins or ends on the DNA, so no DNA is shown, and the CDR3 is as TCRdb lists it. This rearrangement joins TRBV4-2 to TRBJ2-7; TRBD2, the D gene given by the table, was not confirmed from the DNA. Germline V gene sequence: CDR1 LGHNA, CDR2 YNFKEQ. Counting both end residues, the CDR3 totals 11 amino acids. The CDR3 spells CASSQDLAGGP.

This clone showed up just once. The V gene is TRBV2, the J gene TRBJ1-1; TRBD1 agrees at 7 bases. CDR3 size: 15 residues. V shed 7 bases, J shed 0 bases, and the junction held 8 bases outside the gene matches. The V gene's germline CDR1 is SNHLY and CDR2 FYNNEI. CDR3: CASMSVRGLNTEAFF. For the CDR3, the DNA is TGTGCCAGCATGTCGGTAAGGGGGCTGAACACTGAAGCTTTCTTT.

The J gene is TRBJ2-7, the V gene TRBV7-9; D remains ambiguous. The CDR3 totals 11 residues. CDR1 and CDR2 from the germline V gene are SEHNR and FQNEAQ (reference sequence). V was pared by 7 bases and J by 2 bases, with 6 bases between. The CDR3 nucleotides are TGTGCCAGCACCTCAGCCTACGAGCAGTACTTC. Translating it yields CASTSAYEQYF. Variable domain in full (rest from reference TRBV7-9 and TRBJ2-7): DTGVSQNPRHKITKRGQNVTFRCDPISEHNRLYWYRQTLGQGPEFLTYFQNEAQLEKSRLLSDRFSAERPKGSFSTLEIQRTEQGDSAMYLCASTSAYEQYFGPGTRLTVT.

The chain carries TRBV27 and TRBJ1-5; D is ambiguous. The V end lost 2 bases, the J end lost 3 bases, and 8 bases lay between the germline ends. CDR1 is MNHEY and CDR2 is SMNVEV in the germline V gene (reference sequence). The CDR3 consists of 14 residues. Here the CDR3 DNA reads TGTGCCAGCAGTTTAGGGAGCCCCAATCAGCCCCAGCATTTT. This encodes CASSLGSPNQPQHF.

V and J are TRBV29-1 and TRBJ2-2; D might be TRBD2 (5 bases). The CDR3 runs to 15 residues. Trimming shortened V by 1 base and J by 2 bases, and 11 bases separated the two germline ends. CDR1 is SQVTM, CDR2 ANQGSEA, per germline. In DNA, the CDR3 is TGCAGCGTTGAAGGGGCCCGGGGAAACACCGGGGAGCTGTTTTTT. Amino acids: CSVEGARGNTGELFF.

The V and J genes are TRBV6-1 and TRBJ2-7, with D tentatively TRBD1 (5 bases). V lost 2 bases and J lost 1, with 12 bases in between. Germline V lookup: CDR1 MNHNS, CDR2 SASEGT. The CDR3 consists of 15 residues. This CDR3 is CASSERRRVSYEQYF. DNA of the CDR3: TGTGCCAGCAGTGAACGTCGCAGGGTATCCTACGAGCAGTACTTC.

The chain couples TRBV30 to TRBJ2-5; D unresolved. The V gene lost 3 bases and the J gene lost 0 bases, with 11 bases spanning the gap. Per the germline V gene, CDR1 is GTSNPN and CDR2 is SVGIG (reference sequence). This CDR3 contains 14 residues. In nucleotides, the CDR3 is TGTGCCTGGAGCGGTGCGAGGTACCAAGAGACCCAGTACTTC. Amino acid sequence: CAWSGARYQETQYF. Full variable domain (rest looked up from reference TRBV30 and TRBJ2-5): SQTIHQWPATLVQPVGSPLSLECTVEGTSNPNLYWYRQAAGRGLQLLFYSVGIGQISSEVPQNLSASRPQDRQFILSSKKLLLSDSGFYLCAWSGARYQETQYFGPGTRLLVL.

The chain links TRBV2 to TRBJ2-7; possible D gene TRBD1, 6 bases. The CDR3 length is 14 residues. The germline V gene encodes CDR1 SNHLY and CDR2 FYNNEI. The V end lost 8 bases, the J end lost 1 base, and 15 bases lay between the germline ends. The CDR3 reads CASQGYYLSYEQYF. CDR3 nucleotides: TGTGCCAGCCAGGGGTATTATCTTTCCTACGAGCAGTACTTC.

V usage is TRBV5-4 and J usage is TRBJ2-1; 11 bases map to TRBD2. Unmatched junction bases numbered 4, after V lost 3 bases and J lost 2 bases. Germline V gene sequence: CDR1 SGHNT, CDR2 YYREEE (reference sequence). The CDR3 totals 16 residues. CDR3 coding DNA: TGTGCCAGCAGCTCTTCTAGCGGGGGGACCTACAATGAGCAGTTCTTC. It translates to CASSSSSGGTYNEQFF.

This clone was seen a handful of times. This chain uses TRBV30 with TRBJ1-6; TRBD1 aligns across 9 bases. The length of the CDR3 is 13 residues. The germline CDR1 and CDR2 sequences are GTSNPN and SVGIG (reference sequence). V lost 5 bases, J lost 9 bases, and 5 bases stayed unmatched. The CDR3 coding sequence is TGTGCCTGGTCGGGACAGGGCTCTTCACCCCTCCACTTT. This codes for CAWSGQGSSPLHF. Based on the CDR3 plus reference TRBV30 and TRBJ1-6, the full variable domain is SQTIHQWPATLVQPVGSPLSLECTVEGTSNPNLYWYRQAAGRGLQLLFYSVGIGQISSEVPQNLSASRPQDRQFILSSKKLLLSDSGFYLCAWSGQGSSPLHFGNGTRLTVT.

CDR3 bases: TGCGCCAGCAGCTTCCCCAGGGGTCCGAACACTGAAGCTTTCTTT. Amino acids: CASSFPRGPNTEAFF. This chain connects TRBV5-1 to TRBJ1-1; a weak D match, TRBD1 (6 bases). The CDR3 consists of 15 residues. Germline V gene data show CDR1 as SGHRS and CDR2 as YFSETQ. V was shortened by 2 bases and J by 1 base, with 12 bases between the two germline ends.

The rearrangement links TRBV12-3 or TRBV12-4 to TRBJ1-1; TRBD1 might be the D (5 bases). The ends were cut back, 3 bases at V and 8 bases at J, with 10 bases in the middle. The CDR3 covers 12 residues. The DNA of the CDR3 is TGTGCCAGCAGTTTGGGGCCGTCAGAAGCTTTCTTT. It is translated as CASSLGPSEAFF.